Following are 29 T cell receptor beta chains from one sample sequenced in a study of CXCR3-negative and CXCR3-positive naive CD8 T cells. Notes on the study in general: CXCR3-positive naive cells had more hydrophobic TRB CDR3s than CXCR3-negative naive cells.

5' RACE that incorporated UMI labels was used to prepare the TRB cDNA libraries. TCRdb reprocessed the 5' RACE reads and stores each CDR3 protein as one record, lacking DNA. This sample's table has some 50,000 distinct CDR3 sequences. These receptors' targets are unknown. The sample taken for sequencing was naive CXCR3+ CD8+ T cells from blood. Subset reported: CD45RO-CCR7+CD27+CD95- naive CD8+ T cells expressing CXCR3 (TNR3+). All receptors derive from a human donor in good health. Some clones in this sample may be carry-over from other donors' samples.

J is TRBJ1-5 and V is TRBV20-1. Germline V gene sequence: CDR1 DFQATT, CDR2 SNEGSKA (reference sequence). This CDR3 comprises 15 residues. Here the CDR3 reads CSARSSDYSNQPQHF.

The chain carries TRBV4-1 and TRBJ2-2; as DNA is missing, the TRBD2 call by TCRdb cannot be tested. CDR1 and CDR2 from the germline V gene are MGHRA and YSYEKL. The CDR3 covers 16 residues. The CDR3 sequence: CASSQARDYLTGELFF.

The chain's CDR3 is CASSQDPSSYEQYF. This rearrangement joins TRBV4-1 to TRBJ2-7. The length of the CDR3 is 14 residues. The germline V gene encodes CDR1 MGHRA and CDR2 YSYEKL.

V and J are TRBV29-1 and TRBJ2-7. The CDR3 consists of 12 residues. Germline V lookup: CDR1 SQVTM, CDR2 ANQGSEA. CDR3 amino acids: CSVEEGNYEQYF.

This chain links TRBV6-6 with TRBJ2-7; no DNA is available, so the TRBD1 call from TCRdb remains unchecked. Germline-derived CDR1 and CDR2 are MNHNY and SVGAGI (reference sequence). The CDR3 runs to 14 residues. The CDR3 spells CACSYLSRVYEQYF.

The rearrangement joins TRBV28 to TRBJ2-5; no DNA is available, so the TRBD1 call from TCRdb remains unchecked. Per the germline V gene, CDR1 is MDHEN and CDR2 is SYDVKM. This CDR3 region has 13 residues. CDR3 amino acids: CASSSTGNETQYF.

The V call is TRBV7-9, the J call TRBJ2-2; as DNA is missing, the TRBD2 call by TCRdb cannot be tested. This CDR3 has 15 amino acids. Germline CDR1 and CDR2: SEHNR and FQNEAQ (reference sequence). The CDR3 spells CASSRGLSEAGELFF.

This chain links TRBV29-1 with TRBJ2-7; TCRdb calls TRBD1, which cannot be checked without DNA. The CDR3 length is 14 residues. Germline CDR1 SQVTM, CDR2 ANQGSEA. The CDR3 here is CSVGAPGGTYEQYF.

V usage is TRBV4-3 and J usage is TRBJ2-1. CDR1 is LGHNA and CDR2 is YSLEER in the germline V gene. This CDR3 has 12 residues. CDR3 amino acids: CASSRFGNERFF.

The V gene is TRBV18, the J gene TRBJ2-7; the TRBD1 assignment by TCRdb is unverifiable without DNA. The CDR3 length is 15 residues. Germline assignment: CDR1 KGHSH and CDR2 LQKENI. CDR3 in amino acids: CASSPDEEDNYEQYF.

V gene TRBV20-1 combines with J gene TRBJ2-1. The CDR3 extends over 13 amino acids. Germline V gene lookup returns CDR1 DFQATT and CDR2 SNEGSKA (reference sequence). CDR3 loop: CSARGISYNEQFF.

The chain has TRBV12-3 or TRBV12-4 and TRBJ2-1; TCRdb gives TRBD1 as the D gene, but with no DNA this cannot be confirmed. This CDR3 is 15 amino acids long. CDR3 sequence reads: CASSFRGGDYNEQFF.

The V gene is TRBV29-1, the J gene TRBJ2-7; as DNA is missing, the TRBD1 call by TCRdb cannot be tested. Germline CDR1 and CDR2: SQVTM and ANQGSEA. This CDR3 has 11 residues. The chain's CDR3 is CSVAGVHEQYF.

V usage is TRBV23-1 and J usage is TRBJ2-5. TRBV23-1 is an open reading frame whose function is uncertain. The CDR3 has 15 residues. This CDR3 is CASSPRTRVWETQYF.

The V call is TRBV29-1, the J call TRBJ2-7. This CDR3 spans 12 amino acids. Germline lookup yields CDR1 SQVTM and CDR2 ANQGSEA. CDR3 amino acids: CSVETGYYEQYF.

V gene TRBV6-2 or TRBV6-3 combines with J gene TRBJ1-1. CDR1 and CDR2 from the germline V gene are MNHEY and SVGEGT. CDR3 length equals 13 residues. CDR3 amino acids: CASRPEQNTEAFF.

This rearrangement joins TRBV5-1 to TRBJ2-1; TCRdb outputs TRBD1, but without DNA this stays unchecked. Looked up from germline, CDR1 is SGHRS and CDR2 is YFSETQ. The CDR3 consists of 15 residues. The CDR3 loop is CASSLQGFRFNEQFF.

The chain carries TRBV7-9 and TRBJ2-7; TCRdb outputs TRBD1, but without DNA this stays unchecked. Germline V gene lookup returns CDR1 SEHNR and CDR2 FQNEAQ (reference sequence). The CDR3 spans 15 residues. The CDR3 loop is CASSSPGQGTYEQYF.

This chain uses TRBV20-1 with TRBJ2-5; TCRdb's D call, TRBD1, is unchecked because there is no DNA. Germline CDR1 DFQATT, CDR2 SNEGSKA (reference sequence). This CDR3 contains 14 residues. CDR3 loop: CSAREQGSWETQYF.

This sequence joins TRBV2 and TRBJ1-2. The germline V gene has CDR1 SNHLY and CDR2 FYNNEI. This CDR3 spans 17 amino acids. CDR3 sequence reads: CASSEILADNFWDGYTF.

The chain has TRBV7-6 and TRBJ2-7. The CDR3 is made up of 13 amino acids. Germline V lookup: CDR1 SGHVS, CDR2 FNYEAQ. The CDR3 spells CASSLSYTYEQYF.

CDR3 loop: CATSRDRQVNTEAFF. This chain uses TRBV15 with TRBJ1-1. The CDR3 extends over 15 amino acids. The germline V gene has CDR1 LNHNV and CDR2 YYDKDF (reference sequence).

Here the CDR3 reads CSVVWTDSYNEQFF. The genes are TRBV29-1 and TRBJ2-1; TCRdb returns TRBD1, unconfirmable since there is no DNA. The CDR3 extends over 14 amino acids. The germline CDR1 and CDR2 sequences are SQVTM and ANQGSEA.

The rearrangement joins TRBV12-5 to TRBJ2-3. This CDR3 is 11 amino acids long. CDR1 LGHNT and CDR2 FRNRAP come from the germline V gene. This chain's CDR3 is CASGGIDTQYF.

The V gene is TRBV7-9, the J gene TRBJ1-4; no DNA is available, so the TRBD1 call from TCRdb remains unchecked. The CDR3 consists of 14 residues. Per the germline V gene, CDR1 is SEHNR and CDR2 is FQNEAQ (reference sequence). CDR3 sequence reads: CASSSTGDYEKLFF.

V is TRBV12-3 or TRBV12-4 and J is TRBJ2-2. The CDR3 covers 15 residues. The CDR3 is CASSFVAGNTGELFF.

The genes are TRBV28 and TRBJ2-5; TCRdb's D gene call, TRBD1, goes unchecked for lack of DNA. The CDR3 runs to 14 residues. The V gene's germline CDR1 is MDHEN and CDR2 SYDVKM. The CDR3 here is CASSAQGYQETQYF.

This chain links TRBV19 with TRBJ2-1; the D call from TCRdb, TRBD1, cannot be confirmed without DNA. Germline CDR1 LNHDA, CDR2 SQIVND (reference sequence). The length of the CDR3 is 11 residues. The CDR3 sequence is CASSRPNEQFF.

The CDR3 reads CASSQVTANTEAFF. The J gene is TRBJ1-1, the V gene TRBV4-3. CDR1 and CDR2 from the germline V gene are LGHNA and YSLEER. The CDR3 length is 14 residues.